The rows below give T cell receptor beta chains drawn from one sample of a study of cytomegalovirus exposure and HLA in healthy donors. Some clones are missing from TCRdb's copy, which holds only in-frame ones; the method was immunoSEQ multiplex PCR. The table has 150,000 to 200,000 clones, 80% to 90% seen once; the top ten hold around 1.2%. Material: PBMCs. The receptors were gathered from a woman under 40 in good health and CMV-seronegative. Both conserved end residues are part of each CDR3. D genes are given only for firm matches. Size values are once, few and many counts, or a class for expanded clones, and some rows have none.

V: TRBV5-4; D: TRBD2; size: .; length: 16; J: TRBJ2-3; DNA: TGTGCCAGCAGCTTGGAGGCTAGCGGGGGTCCAGATACGCAGTATTTT; CDR3: CASSLEASGGPDTQYF
V: TRBV5-1; D: TRBD2; size: .; length: 14; J: TRBJ2-3; DNA: TGCGCCAGCAGCTTTAGCGGGAGCACAGATACGCAGTATTTT; CDR3: CASSFSGSTDTQYF
V: TRBV25-1; D: .; size: .; length: 14; J: TRBJ2-1; DNA: TGTGCCAGCAGTGACCCCCCGGGGAGTTGGGAGCAGTTCTTC; CDR3: CASSDPPGSWEQFF
V: TRBV27; D: TRBD1; size: .; length: 17; J: TRBJ2-1; DNA: TGTGCCAGCAGCGGGGGGACAGGGGTCAGCTCCTACAATGAGCAGTTCTTC; CDR3: CASSGGTGVSSYNEQFF
V: TRBV5-4; D: .; size: few; length: 15; J: TRBJ2-7; DNA: TGTGCCAGCAGCTCACAAAGGCAGGGCTCCTACGAGCAGTACTTC; CDR3: CASSSQRQGSYEQYF
V: TRBV2; D: TRBD1; size: .; length: 14; J: TRBJ2-7; DNA: TGTGCCAGCAAGGGGGGACAGGGATCCTACGAGCAGTACTTC; CDR3: CASKGGQGSYEQYF
V: TRBV2; D: TRBD1; size: .; length: 15; J: TRBJ2-7; DNA: TGTGCCAGCAGTGAAAGGGACAGGGTTGGCTACGAGCAGTACTTC; CDR3: CASSERDRVGYEQYF
V: TRBV6-5; D: .; size: .; length: 15; J: TRBJ2-6; DNA: TGTGCCAGCAGGGAGCAGTTCTCTGGGGCCAACGTCCTGACTTTC; CDR3: CASREQFSGANVLTF
V: TRBV6-5; D: TRBD1; size: .; length: 14; J: TRBJ1-2; DNA: TGTGCCAGCAGTTACCGAGAGGGGGCGCTTGGCTACACCTTC; CDR3: CASSYREGALGYTF
V: TRBV5-6; D: TRBD2; size: .; length: 13; J: TRBJ2-1; DNA: TGTGCCAGCAGCTATGGGGGGAGGACTAGCAAGTTCTTC; CDR3: CASSYGGRTSKFF
V: TRBV4-2; D: TRBD1; size: few; length: 16; J: TRBJ1-5; DNA: TGTGCCAGCAGCCAAGGTGACAGGGACGGAAGTCAGCCCCAGCATTTT; CDR3: CASSQGDRDGSQPQHF
V: TRBV6-5; D: .; size: .; length: 14; J: TRBJ1-3; DNA: TGTGCCAGCAAGCTCACGGGGTCTGGAAACACCATATATTTT; CDR3: CASKLTGSGNTIYF
V: TRBV2; D: TRBD2; size: .; length: 17; J: TRBJ2-1; DNA: TGTGCCAGCAGTGCGGGGGTAGGGACTAGCAGACACAATGAGCAGTTCTTC; CDR3: CASSAGVGTSRHNEQFF
V: TRBV16; D: .; size: few; length: 14; J: TRBJ1-2; DNA: TGTGCCAGCAGCCAATCGTGGCAGGGCGATGGCTACACCTTC; CDR3: CASSQSWQGDGYTF
V: TRBV9; D: .; size: .; length: 15; J: TRBJ2-7; DNA: TGTGCCAGCAGCGTACAGCCGGGAGCCTCCTACGAGCAGTACTTC; CDR3: CASSVQPGASYEQYF
V: TRBV4-1; D: TRBD2; size: .; length: 16; J: TRBJ2-3; DNA: TGCGCCAGCAGCCCAAGACTAGCATCCGTGTCAGATACGCAGTATTTT; CDR3: CASSPRLASVSDTQYF
V: TRBV27; D: .; size: .; length: 14; J: TRBJ2-7; DNA: TGTGCCAGCAGTTTTATAGGCGGTGCGAGGGAGCAGTACTTC; CDR3: CASSFIGGAREQYF
V: TRBV6-5; D: TRBD1; size: few; length: 15; J: TRBJ2-7; DNA: TGTGCCAGCAGTTCCGGGACAGGAGGTTCCTACGAGCAGTACTTC; CDR3: CASSSGTGGSYEQYF
V: TRBV5-1; D: .; size: .; length: 15; J: TRBJ2-5; DNA: TGCGCCAGCAGCTCGGCGGCGGGGGCCGGGGAGACCCAGTACTTC; CDR3: CASSSAAGAGETQYF
V: TRBV10-2; D: .; size: .; length: 13; J: TRBJ1-2; DNA: TGCGCCAGCAGTGAGTATCGGAACTATGGCTACACCTTC; CDR3: CASSEYRNYGYTF
V: TRBV6-6; D: .; size: .; length: 13; J: TRBJ2-1; DNA: TGTGCCAGCAGTTACTCAGGGAGCGATGAGCAGTTCTTC; CDR3: CASSYSGSDEQFF
V: TRBV14; D: .; size: .; length: 15; J: TRBJ1-2; DNA: TGTGCCAGCAGCCAAGATCGCAGGGGCGTCTATGGCTACACCTTC; CDR3: CASSQDRRGVYGYTF
V: TRBV5-4; D: .; size: .; length: 13; J: TRBJ1-1; DNA: TGTGCCAGCAGCTTGCGTAGGAACACTGAAGCTTTCTTT; CDR3: CASSLRRNTEAFF
V: TRBV2; D: .; size: .; length: 11; J: TRBJ2-2; DNA: TGTGCCAGCAACAGGGCCGGGGAGCTGTTTTTT; CDR3: CASNRAGELFF
V: TRBV4-2; D: .; size: .; length: 15; J: TRBJ1-1; DNA: TGTGCCAGCAGCCCAATGACAGATATGAACACTGAAGCTTTCTTT; CDR3: CASSPMTDMNTEAFF
V: TRBV6-5; D: TRBD1; size: .; length: 15; J: TRBJ1-1; DNA: TGTGCCAGCACCCCGGACAGGGGTAGGAACACTGAAGCTTTCTTT; CDR3: CASTPDRGRNTEAFF
V: TRBV6-1; D: .; size: .; length: 15; J: TRBJ2-5; DNA: TGTGCCAGCATGGCCCTTTGGGGGGAGCAAGAGACCCAGTACTTC; CDR3: CASMALWGEQETQYF
V: TRBV7-9; D: TRBD1; size: .; length: 15; J: TRBJ1-1; DNA: TGTGCCAGCAGACGCCAAGGGGGCGGGAACACTGAAGCTTTCTTT; CDR3: CASRRQGGGNTEAFF
V: TRBV6-1; D: TRBD1; size: .; length: 15; J: TRBJ2-2; DNA: TGTGCCAGCAGTTCAGGACAGGGTCGGACCGGGGAGCTGTTTTTT; CDR3: CASSSGQGRTGELFF
V: TRBV9; D: .; size: .; length: 13; J: TRBJ1-2; DNA: TGTGCCAGCAGCGAGAGGACAGACTATGGCTACACCTTC; CDR3: CASSERTDYGYTF
V: TRBV6-8; D: .; size: .; length: 14; J: TRBJ1-5; DNA: TGTGCCAGCAGTCAAACAGGGACCCATTTGCCCCAGCATTTT; CDR3: CASSQTGTHLPQHF
V: TRBV5-1; D: TRBD1; size: .; length: 15; J: TRBJ2-1; DNA: TGCGCCAGCAGCTTCTTACAGGGGGTCCGGAATGAGCAGTTCTTC; CDR3: CASSFLQGVRNEQFF
V: TRBV28; D: .; size: .; length: 15; J: TRBJ1-5; DNA: TGTGCCAGCGATCGGGGGGGAAGACTTAATCAGCCCCAGCATTTT; CDR3: CASDRGGRLNQPQHF
V: TRBV6-1; D: .; size: few; length: 15; J: TRBJ2-7; DNA: TGTGCCAGCAGTGAAAGGGCGTACGGGACCTACGAGCAGTACTTC; CDR3: CASSERAYGTYEQYF
V: TRBV11-2; D: .; size: many; length: 17; J: TRBJ2-6; DNA: TGTGCCAGCAGCCTGATAGGGGCAGGGGCTGGGGCCAACGTCCTGACTTTC; CDR3: CASSLIGAGAGANVLTF
V: TRBV2; D: .; size: .; length: 18; J: TRBJ2-1; DNA: TGTGCCAGCAGTCCGCTGACTACCGGGACACGCTCCTACAATGAGCAGTTCTTC; CDR3: CASSPLTTGTRSYNEQFF
V: TRBV11-2; D: .; size: .; length: 12; J: TRBJ1-1; DNA: TGTGCCAGCAGTCAGGGGAACACTGAAGCTTTCTTT; CDR3: CASSQGNTEAFF
V: TRBV28; D: .; size: .; length: 15; J: TRBJ1-4; DNA: TGTGCCAGCAGTTTGCCCACAGGGCAGGATGAAAAACTGTTTTTT; CDR3: CASSLPTGQDEKLFF
V: TRBV2; D: .; size: .; length: 14; J: TRBJ1-3; DNA: TGTGCCAGCAGTGGCGGGACTCCCGGAAACACCATATATTTT; CDR3: CASSGGTPGNTIYF
V: TRBV9; D: .; size: .; length: 14; J: TRBJ1-1; DNA: TGTGCCAGCAGCGATGGGACATTGAACACTGAAGCTTTCTTT; CDR3: CASSDGTLNTEAFF
V: TRBV6-6; D: .; size: .; length: 16; J: TRBJ1-4; DNA: TGTGCCAGCAGTTACGGAGGGGGGGCGCGGGGTGAAAAACTGTTTTTT; CDR3: CASSYGGGARGEKLFF
V: TRBV9; D: .; size: .; length: 13; J: TRBJ1-6; DNA: TGTGCCAGCAGCCCCCCAGGGGATTCACCCCTCCACTTT; CDR3: CASSPPGDSPLHF
V: TRBV19; D: .; size: .; length: 13; J: TRBJ2-1; DNA: TGTGCCAGTAGTGATGCGGGTTGGGATGAGCAGTTCTTC; CDR3: CASSDAGWDEQFF
V: TRBV11-2; D: .; size: .; length: 14; J: TRBJ1-5; DNA: TGTGCCAGCAGCTCGGGCCGGACTAATCAGCCCCAGCATTTT; CDR3: CASSSGRTNQPQHF
V: TRBV5-1; D: TRBD1; size: .; length: 15; J: TRBJ2-7; DNA: TGCGCCAGCCACGAGCCCTTTGGACAGGCGGCCGAGCAGTACTTC; CDR3: CASHEPFGQAAEQYF
V: TRBV2; D: .; size: .; length: 14; J: TRBJ1-1; DNA: TGTGCCAGCTCAATCCAGGGGACGAACACTGAAGCTTTCTTT; CDR3: CASSIQGTNTEAFF
V: TRBV6-1; D: .; size: .; length: 15; J: TRBJ1-6; DNA: TGTGCCAGCAGTGAAGCGAACATCTATAATTCACCCCTCCACTTT; CDR3: CASSEANIYNSPLHF
V: TRBV27; D: TRBD2; size: .; length: 14; J: TRBJ2-1; DNA: TGTGCCAGCAGTTTCCTAGGACTAGGCGATGAGCAGTTCTTC; CDR3: CASSFLGLGDEQFF
V: TRBV5-5; D: .; size: .; length: 12; J: TRBJ1-1; DNA: TGTGCCAGCAGCCTCCAGGGGTCGGAAGCTTTCTTT; CDR3: CASSLQGSEAFF
V: TRBV6-1; D: .; size: .; length: 16; J: TRBJ1-2; DNA: TGTGCCAGCAGTGAAGCGCGTTTGAGGTCTAACTATGGCTACACCTTC; CDR3: CASSEARLRSNYGYTF
V: TRBV7-9; D: TRBD1; size: .; length: 15; J: TRBJ2-1; DNA: TGTGCCAGCAGCTCTCGACAGGGCTCCTACAATGAGCAGTTCTTC; CDR3: CASSSRQGSYNEQFF
V: TRBV6-5; D: .; size: .; length: 13; J: TRBJ1-3; DNA: TGTGCCAGCAGACGTAGCTCTGGAAACACCATATATTTT; CDR3: CASRRSSGNTIYF